The rows below give T cell receptor beta chains drawn from one sample of a study of T-cell reconstitution after alpha-beta-depleted transplantation in children. MiXCR, run by TCRdb on the PCR reads, gives a single entry per CDR3 protein. The sample yields over 200,000 distinct CDR3 sequences, roughly a tenth seen once. The sequencing used PBMCs, collected before TCRalphabeta/CD19-depleted stem cell transplant. These receptor sequences come from a child under two years old with acute myeloid leukemia, due to receive a stem cell transplant. Each CDR3 is given with its conserved first and last residue. D genes are given only for firm matches. Size is stated for part of the rows, as once, few or many counts, or as a class when the clone is expanded.

D	V	J	size	CDR3	DNA
NA	TRBV29-1	TRBJ1-2	many	CSGGQGSGGYTF	TGCAGCGGGGGTCAGGGGAGTGGTGGCTACACCTTC
NA	TRBV20-1	TRBJ1-1	many	CSARDSLNTEAFF	TGCAGTGCTAGGGACAGTCTAAACACTGAAGCTTTCTTT
TRBD1	TRBV5-4	TRBJ1-1	NA	CASSLEGASIPEAFF	TGTGCCAGCAGCTTGGAGGGGGCGAGTATTCCTGAAGCTTTCTTT
NA	TRBV14	TRBJ2-2	many	CASSQKPGLLLTGELFF	TGTGCCAGCAGCCAGAAACCGGGACTTCTTCTCACCGGGGAGCTGTTTTTT
TRBD2	TRBV7-2	TRBJ2-1	many	CASRFGLAGGYNEQFF	TGTGCCAGCAGGTTTGGACTAGCGGGAGGTTACAATGAGCAGTTCTTC
NA	TRBV12-3/TRBV12-4	TRBJ2-3	many	CASSLGAAASSTDTQYF	TGTGCCAGCAGTTTAGGGGCCGCGGCTAGCTCCACAGATACGCAGTATTTT
NA	TRBV5-1	TRBJ1-4	many	CASSSDEHEKLFF	TGCGCCAGCAGCTCTGACGAACATGAAAAACTGTTTTTT
NA	TRBV7-2	TRBJ1-1	many	CASSLTVLNTEAFF	TGTGCCAGCAGCTTAACGGTTCTGAACACTGAAGCTTTCTTT
NA	TRBV11-2	TRBJ2-3	many	CASRPPGLALDTQYF	TGTGCCAGCAGGCCCCCCGGGCTAGCCCTAGATACGCAGTATTTT
TRBD2	TRBV20-1	TRBJ2-1	few	CSAGRTSGDGEQFF	TGCAGTGCTGGCCGGACTAGCGGTGATGGGGAGCAGTTCTTC
TRBD2	TRBV5-5	TRBJ2-3	many	CASSTGLAGVPDTQYF	TGTGCCAGCAGCACCGGACTAGCGGGAGTCCCAGATACGCAGTATTTT
TRBD2	TRBV18	TRBJ2-1	many	CASSPIAGPGYNEQFF	TGTGCCAGCTCACCCATAGCGGGCCCCGGGTACAATGAGCAGTTCTTC
NA	TRBV12-3/TRBV12-4	TRBJ2-4	many	CASSLTGEEDIQYF	TGTGCCAGCAGTTTAACGGGAGAGGAAGACATTCAGTACTTC
NA	TRBV5-1	TRBJ2-3	many	CASSLAATATDTQYF	TGCGCCAGCAGCTTGGCCGCAACAGCCACAGATACGCAGTATTTT